These T cell receptor beta chains were read from a single sample in a study of T-cell memory formation after mild COVID-19. One entry per CDR3 protein results from TCRdb running MiXCR on the 5' RACE reads. The table has 300,000 to 400,000 distinct CDR3 sequences, about an eighth seen once. Material for sequencing was PBMCs or a T cell subset sorted from them (not recorded which). Receptors were obtained from a man younger than 35 who had mild COVID-19 (a few samples of this study predate the infection). Cell type and time point are not known. The CDR3 runs from the conserved cysteine through the conserved F or W. The D gene is left open where the match is weak. Some rows mark clone size as missing; the rest say once, few, many or name a class of expanded clone.

TRBJ2-5 - - TRBV7-9 CASSDPGVWETQYF TGTGCCAGCAGCGACCCAGGGGTGTGGGAGACCCAGTACTTC
TRBJ2-3 many - TRBV20-1 CSASWGGSTDTQYF TGCAGTGCTAGCTGGGGGGGCAGCACAGATACGCAGTATTTT
TRBJ2-3 - TRBD2 TRBV6-1 CASRFLAGGTDTQYF TGTGCCAGCAGGTTTCTAGCGGGGGGCACAGATACGCAGTATTTT
TRBJ1-2 - - TRBV6-6 CASSLPGGTGYDYTF TGTGCCAGCAGTCTCCCTGGGGGTACAGGGTATGACTACACCTTC
TRBJ2-3 - TRBD2 TRBV18 CASSPTSGTDTQYF TGTGCCAGCTCACCTACTAGCGGAACAGATACGCAGTATTTT
TRBJ2-1 few - TRBV5-1 CASSLGAGGAHNEQFF TGCGCCAGCAGCTTGGGGGCTGGCGGGGCACACAATGAGCAGTTCTTC
TRBJ1-5 - TRBD1 TRBV7-2 CASADRAHSNQPQHF TGTGCCAGCGCGGACAGGGCCCATAGCAATCAGCCCCAGCATTTT
TRBJ1-1 - TRBD1 TRBV13 CASSTRTGSGEAFF TGTGCCAGCAGCACCCGGACAGGGTCAGGTGAAGCTTTCTTT
TRBJ1-1 many - TRBV29-1 CSVDPGPITEAFF TGCAGCGTTGATCCGGGTCCGATCACTGAAGCTTTCTTT
TRBJ1-2 - - TRBV29-1 CSVEDLDGKSKYGYTF TGCAGCGTTGAAGATCTGGACGGGAAATCTAAGTATGGCTACACCTTC
TRBJ2-1 - TRBD1 TRBV12-3/TRBV12-4 CASSQTGSDEQFF TGTGCCAGCAGTCAGACAGGGTCAGATGAGCAGTTCTTC
TRBJ2-7 many - TRBV12-3/TRBV12-4 CASSFPTGGSYEQYF TGTGCCAGCAGTTTCCCGACAGGCGGGTCGTACGAGCAGTACTTC
TRBJ2-2 few - TRBV4-2 CASSQLPGDSSGELFF TGTGCCAGCAGCCAACTGCCAGGAGACTCCTCCGGGGAGCTGTTTTTT
TRBJ2-6 many - TRBV7-9 CASSSLDRQGRANVLTF TGTGCCAGCAGCTCCTTGGATAGGCAGGGTAGGGCCAACGTCCTGACTTTC
TRBJ2-1 many - TRBV18 CASSLGIRSYNEQFF TGTGCCAGCTCACTGGGGATACGATCCTACAATGAGCAGTTCTTC
TRBJ2-3 many TRBD2 TRBV6-2/TRBV6-3 CASGTSGGDTQYF TGTGCCAGCGGGACTAGCGGGGGAGATACGCAGTATTTT
TRBJ2-1 - - TRBV6-1 CASSEYSGGDIPHNEQFF TGTGCCAGCAGTGAATATTCGGGTGGGGACATACCCCACAATGAGCAGTTCTTC
TRBJ2-1 few - TRBV9 CASSPWVTYNEQFF TGTGCCAGCAGCCCGTGGGTTACGTACAATGAGCAGTTCTTC
TRBJ2-5 - - TRBV13 CASSKWQETQYF TGTGCCAGCAGCAAGTGGCAAGAGACCCAGTACTTC
TRBJ2-6 few - TRBV6-1 CASSEGETVNSGANVLTF TGTGCCAGCAGTGAAGGAGAGACAGTGAACTCTGGGGCCAACGTCCTGACTTTC
TRBJ2-5 - - TRBV6-1 CASIRRGEETQYF TGTGCCAGCATAAGGCGGGGAGAAGAGACCCAGTACTTC
TRBJ1-3 few - TRBV9 CASSDSLGDTIYF TGTGCCAGCAGCGACTCCCTTGGAGACACCATATATTTT
TRBJ1-1 - - TRBV4-1 CASSQDPSTTEAFF TGCGCCAGCAGCCAAGACCCCTCTACCACTGAAGCTTTCTTT
TRBJ2-3 - - TRBV5-1 CASSLDSGPGATADTQYF TGCGCCAGCAGCTTGGATTCTGGCCCCGGGGCCACAGCAGATACGCAGTATTTT
TRBJ2-3 - TRBD2 TRBV29-1 CSVEGGGRDTQYF TGCAGCGTTGAAGGCGGGGGTAGGGATACGCAGTATTTT
TRBJ2-3 few - TRBV11-1 CASRIGPVALNTQYF TGTGCCAGCAGAATAGGACCCGTCGCTTTGAATACGCAGTATTTT
TRBJ2-1 few - TRBV6-5 CASRPRDGFYNEQFF TGTGCCAGCAGGCCCCGGGACGGGTTCTACAATGAGCAGTTCTTC
TRBJ2-4 - - TRBV18 CASSEQEAKNIQYF TGTGCCAGCTCCGAACAAGAAGCCAAAAACATTCAGTACTTC
TRBJ2-3 few - TRBV7-3 CASSLEAWGRGTDTQYF TGTGCCAGCAGCTTAGAAGCGTGGGGGCGGGGCACAGATACGCAGTATTTT
TRBJ2-2 - - TRBV5-1 CASSLVGGPRPGELFF TGCGCCAGCAGTTTGGTAGGCGGGCCGCGTCCCGGGGAGCTGTTTTTT